Presented here are 7 T cell receptor beta chains from one specimen sequenced in a study of immune characterization of retroperitoneal liposarcoma. TCRdb independently ran MiXCR on the PCR reads; one entry per CDR3 protein. This repertoire shows about 19,000 distinct CDR3 sequences, approximately 40% found once; its top ten account for 7.4%. The sequencing input was blood. All receptors come from a male donor with retroperitoneal liposarcoma.

This clonotype has ten or more counts. This chain uses TRBV12-3 or TRBV12-4 with TRBJ2-2, with a possible D match to TRBD2 (5 bases). This CDR3 comprises 16 residues. V lost 4 bases to trimming and J lost 6 bases, with 18 bases between them. CDR3 sequence (DNA): TGTGCCAGCAGTTCTAGCTCGTCTCGCCTGGCCGGGGAGCTGTTTTTT. The encoded protein is CASSSSSSRLAGELFF.

In its sample, this clonotype was seen many times. V is TRBV7-2 and J is TRBJ2-5, with 11 bases aligning to TRBD2. The DNA end lines up better with TRBJ2-7; the J call may be wrong. This CDR3 spans 16 amino acids. Germline V gene lookup returns CDR1 SGHTA and CDR2 FQGNSA. CDR3 residues: CASSSLTSGATYEQYF. In nucleotides, the CDR3 is TGTGCCAGCAGCTCGCTGACTAGCGGGGCGACCTACGAGCAGTACTTC.

The chain couples TRBV12-3 or TRBV12-4 to TRBJ2-1, with TRBD2 identical over 8 bases. CDR3 length equals 16 residues. The ends lost 7 bases at V and 1 base at J; junction bases unmatched: 9. CDR3: CASKKSGLASYNEQFF. CDR3 bases: TGTGCCAGCAAAAAAAGTGGACTAGCATCCTACAATGAGCAGTTCTTC.

The chain has TRBV27 and TRBJ2-5, with 9 bases identical to TRBD2. The trim removed 4 bases at V and 11 bases at J, leaving 23 bases unmatched. CDR1 and CDR2 from the germline V gene are MNHEY and SMNVEV (reference sequence). The length of the CDR3 is 18 residues. The CDR3 is CASSYYPVREGYGNEQYF. In DNA form, the CDR3 reads TGTGCCAGCAGTTACTACCCCGTGCGGGAGGGTTATGGCAATGAGCAGTACTTC.

Many counts were recorded for this clonotype. This chain links TRBV6-1 with TRBJ2-1, with D uncertain. The germline V gene has CDR1 MNHNS and CDR2 SASEGT. The V end lost 6 bases, the J end lost 7 bases, and 13 bases lay between the germline ends. The CDR3 sequence is 13 residues long. The CDR3 sequence is CASRSYFRNEQFF. The CDR3, as DNA: TGTGCCAGCAGGAGCTACTTCCGGAATGAGCAGTTCTTC.

This clonotype has more than one count but fewer than ten. V usage is TRBV6-4 and J usage is TRBJ2-5; D not certain. CDR1 and CDR2 from the germline V gene are MRHNA and SNTAGT. The CDR3 sequence is 11 residues long. The V gene lost 3 bases and the J gene lost 13 bases, with 12 bases spanning the gap. CDR3 loop: CASSDGSAPYF. The CDR3 DNA follows: TGTGCCAGCAGTGATGGAAGTGCCCCGTACTTC.

In this sample, this clonotype turned up many times. The chain links TRBV12-5 to TRBJ2-5; 8 bases are a match to TRBD1. The trim removed 6 bases at V and 6 bases at J, leaving 18 bases unmatched. CDR1 and CDR2 from the germline V gene are LGHNT and FRNRAP. CDR3 length equals 17 residues. Here the CDR3 DNA reads TGTGCTAGTGGGCTCGACCCCTGGGACAGGACGCCGAAGACCCAGTACTTC. Amino acids: CASGLDPWDRTPKTQYF. Drawing the rest from reference TRBV12-5 and TRBJ2-5, the complete variable domain is DARVTQTPRHKVTEMGQEVTMRCQPILGHNTVFWYRQTMMQGLELLAYFRNRAPLDDSGMPKDRFSAEMPDATLATLKIQPSEPRDSAVYFCASGLDPWDRTPKTQYFGPGTRLLVL.